The rows below give T cell receptor beta chains drawn from one sample of a study of cytomegalovirus exposure and HLA in healthy donors. Libraries were prepared by immunoSEQ multiplex PCR; TCRdb keeps only in-frame clonotypes and omits some of them. The sample has 90,000 or so clones; roughly 85% are singletons. Source material: PBMCs. Receptor source: a young man in good health and CMV-seropositive. Each CDR3 is given with its conserved first and last residue. The order of the fields is J gene, D gene, clone size, V gene, CDR3 protein, CDR3 DNA. A D gene is named only where the DNA matches it firmly. Some rows have no size entry. The others give once, few or many, or a class for an expanded clone.

>TRBJ2-7|NA|NA|TRBV4-1
CASSQERGYEQYF
TGCGCCAGCAGCCAGGAACGGGGGTACGAGCAGTACTTC
>TRBJ2-1|TRBD2|NA|TRBV9
CASSVVTSGRDNEQFF
TGTGCCAGCAGCGTAGTAACGAGCGGGAGGGACAATGAGCAGTTCTTC
>TRBJ1-5|TRBD1|NA|TRBV12-5
CASGFGRGDRYSNQPQHF
TGTGCTAGTGGTTTTGGCAGGGGGGACCGGTATAGCAATCAGCCCCAGCATTTT
>TRBJ1-5|NA|NA|TRBV6-1
CASTRQSGNQPQHF
TGTGCCAGCACCCGACAGAGCGGCAATCAGCCCCAGCATTTT
>TRBJ2-1|TRBD2|NA|TRBV9
CASSETSGRSGEQFF
TGTGCCAGCAGCGAGACTAGCGGGAGATCTGGAGAGCAGTTCTTC
>TRBJ2-3|TRBD1|NA|TRBV5-1
CASRGQGASDTQYF
TGCGCCAGCAGGGGACAGGGGGCTTCAGATACGCAGTATTTT
>TRBJ2-3|NA|NA|TRBV4-2
CASSPGLQASTDTQYF
TGTGCCAGCAGCCCGGGACTCCAGGCTAGCACAGATACGCAGTATTTT
>TRBJ2-1|NA|NA|TRBV6-7
CAIRAYNEQFF
TGTGCCATACGCGCCTACAATGAGCAGTTCTTC
>TRBJ2-5|TRBD2|NA|TRBV5-4
CASSWDRGGTQYF
TGTGCCAGCAGCTGGGACCGGGGGGGGACCCAGTACTTC
>TRBJ2-1|NA|NA|TRBV12-5
CASGLVSGSDNEQFF
TGTGCTAGTGGTTTGGTGAGCGGGTCCGACAATGAGCAGTTCTTC
>TRBJ2-3|NA|NA|TRBV5-8
CASSLAEPFTDTQYF
TGTGCCAGCAGCTTGGCCGAGCCATTCACAGATACGCAGTATTTT
>TRBJ2-1|TRBD2|NA|TRBV13
CASSLYAGADYNEQFF
TGTGCCAGCAGCTTATATGCGGGAGCCGACTACAATGAGCAGTTCTTC
>TRBJ1-2|NA|NA|TRBV7-9
CASSLSASGGTDYGYTF
TGTGCCAGCAGCTTGTCGGCATCGGGGGGTACGGACTATGGCTACACCTTC
>TRBJ1-1|TRBD1|once|TRBV5-1
CASSLGRDRVPTEAFF
TGCGCCAGCAGCTTGGGGCGGGACAGGGTTCCCACTGAAGCTTTCTTT
>TRBJ2-5|TRBD2|NA|TRBV4-1
CASSQDYPFGGGRIQETQYF
TGCGCCAGCAGCCAAGATTACCCTTTTGGGGGAGGGCGGATTCAAGAGACCCAGTACTTC
>TRBJ2-5|TRBD2|NA|TRBV15
CAIDSGLAVQETQYF
TGTGCCATCGACTCGGGACTAGCGGTACAAGAGACCCAGTACTTC
>TRBJ2-1|NA|NA|TRBV28
CASSWQGLGEQFF
TGTGCCAGCAGTTGGCAGGGCTTAGGAGAGCAGTTCTTC
>TRBJ2-1|NA|NA|TRBV5-1
CASSLGGSSYNEQFF
TGCGCCAGCAGCTTGGGAGGGAGCTCCTACAATGAGCAGTTCTTC
>TRBJ2-5|TRBD2|NA|TRBV4-1
CASSQVLAGTQETQYF
TGCGCCAGCAGCCAAGTGCTAGCGGGAACTCAAGAGACCCAGTACTTC
>TRBJ2-5|NA|NA|TRBV11-1
CASSFGGRASGETQYF
TGTGCCAGCAGCTTCGGGGGAAGGGCCTCAGGGGAGACCCAGTACTTC
>TRBJ1-1|NA|NA|TRBV27
CASSWGRNDRGEAFF
TGTGCCAGCTCTTGGGGCCGTAATGACCGCGGTGAAGCTTTCTTT
>TRBJ1-2|NA|NA|TRBV5-1
CASSSMTSGYTF
TGCGCCAGCAGCTCTATGACATCTGGCTACACCTTC
>TRBJ2-3|TRBD1|NA|TRBV7-9
CASSNAGQVKNTQYF
TGTGCCAGCAGCAACGCGGGACAGGTAAAAAATACGCAGTATTTT
>TRBJ2-2|NA|NA|TRBV10-1
CASSESGETGYTGELFF
TGCGCCAGCAGTGAGTCCGGGGAAACAGGGTACACCGGGGAGCTGTTTTTT
>TRBJ2-1|NA|NA|TRBV7-9
CASSPRDSYNEQFF
TGTGCCAGCAGCCCGCGGGACTCCTACAATGAGCAGTTCTTC
>TRBJ2-7|NA|many|TRBV29-1
CSVEAGANSYEQYF
TGCAGCGTTGAAGCGGGAGCCAACTCCTACGAGCAGTACTTC
>TRBJ2-3|TRBD1|NA|TRBV11-2
CASSSRDRTTDTQYF
TGTGCCAGCAGCTCCAGGGACAGGACCACAGATACGCAGTATTTT
>TRBJ2-1|TRBD1|NA|TRBV28
CASSWDRGSGEQFF
TGTGCCAGCAGTTGGGACAGGGGGTCGGGTGAGCAGTTCTTC
>TRBJ2-7|TRBD1|NA|TRBV7-8
CASSLRRWGQGDYEQYF
TGTGCCAGCAGCTTAAGAAGGTGGGGACAGGGGGACTACGAGCAGTACTTC
>TRBJ2-5|NA|NA|TRBV5-6
CASSLGGRETQYF
TGTGCCAGCAGCTTGGGTGGGAGAGAGACCCAGTACTTC
>TRBJ1-2|TRBD1|once|TRBV4-2
CASSRTNGQGVGDRYGYTF
TGTGCCAGCAGCCGCACAAATGGACAGGGGGTTGGGGATAGGTATGGCTACACCTTC
>TRBJ1-1|NA|NA|TRBV7-9
CASSLMRGAPDTEAFF
TGTGCCAGCAGCTTAATGCGGGGGGCCCCGGACACTGAAGCTTTCTTT
>TRBJ2-4|TRBD1|NA|TRBV7-2
CASSLAAGGNIQYF
TGTGCCAGCAGCTTAGCGGCAGGGGGAAACATTCAGTACTTC
>TRBJ2-5|TRBD2|once|TRBV5-4
CASSSPGLAGETQYF
TGTGCCAGCAGCTCCCCTGGACTAGCGGGAGAGACCCAGTACTTC
>TRBJ2-2|TRBD2|NA|TRBV11-2
CASSQGTSVFTGELFF
TGTGCCAGCAGTCAGGGGACTAGCGTGTTCACCGGGGAGCTGTTTTTT
>TRBJ2-3|NA|NA|TRBV27
CASGDPSTDTQYF
TGTGCCAGCGGAGACCCCTCCACAGATACGCAGTATTTT
>TRBJ2-3|TRBD2|NA|TRBV9
CASSVDAGGPSDTQYF
TGTGCCAGCAGCGTAGATGCGGGAGGGCCGAGTGATACGCAGTATTTT
>TRBJ2-5|NA|few|TRBV7-9
CASSLRLGTRSQYF
TGTGCCAGCAGCTTACGGCTAGGAACACGGTCCCAGTACTTC
>TRBJ2-2|NA|NA|TRBV29-1
CSGGPGAGTGELFF
TGCAGCGGGGGACCAGGGGCGGGCACCGGGGAGCTGTTTTTT
>TRBJ2-7|NA|NA|TRBV5-5
CASSLTDNSYEQYF
TGTGCCAGCAGCTTGACGGACAACTCCTACGAGCAGTACTTC
>TRBJ1-3|NA|NA|TRBV27
CASSLTGKGDTIYF
TGTGCCAGCAGTCTTACAGGGAAAGGAGACACCATATATTTT
>TRBJ2-2|NA|NA|TRBV5-1
CASSPSNTGELFF
TGCGCCAGCTCCCCATCGAACACCGGGGAGCTGTTTTTT
>TRBJ2-3|TRBD2|NA|TRBV6-5
CASRRLATSTDTQYF
TGTGCCAGCAGGAGACTAGCGACTAGCACAGATACGCAGTATTTT
>TRBJ2-1|TRBD1|NA|TRBV28
CASSLLRTGQGDEQFF
TGTGCCAGCAGTTTACTGAGGACAGGGCAGGGGGATGAGCAGTTCTTC
>TRBJ1-3|NA|NA|TRBV6-1
CASSGEFFSGNTIYF
TGTGCCAGCAGTGGGGAGTTTTTTTCTGGAAACACCATATATTTT
>TRBJ2-1|TRBD2|NA|TRBV11-2
CASTESSIAGGPYNEQFF
TGTGCCAGCACCGAATCCTCCATCGCGGGAGGTCCTTACAATGAGCAGTTCTTC
>TRBJ2-7|NA|few|TRBV10-3
CAIKRAPDYEQYF
TGTGCCATCAAGAGGGCGCCAGACTACGAGCAGTACTTC
>TRBJ2-3|TRBD2|NA|TRBV30
CAWKGLAGGGTQYF
TGTGCCTGGAAGGGGCTAGCGGGAGGAGGTACGCAGTATTTT
>TRBJ1-1|NA|NA|TRBV7-9
CASSYRVNTEAFF
TGTGCCAGCAGCTACAGGGTGAACACTGAAGCTTTCTTT
>TRBJ1-5|NA|once|TRBV7-8
CASSLDHFQPQHF
TGTGCCAGCAGCTTAGATCACTTTCAGCCCCAGCATTTT
>TRBJ2-5|NA|NA|TRBV7-3
CASKPTGTSETQYF
TGTGCCAGCAAACCGACCGGGACAAGTGAGACCCAGTACTTC
>TRBJ2-2|TRBD2|NA|TRBV7-9
CASRIPGLAGAAGELFF
TGTGCCAGCCGAATTCCGGGACTAGCGGGAGCAGCCGGGGAGCTGTTTTTT
>TRBJ1-2|NA|few|TRBV5-1
CASSLADNYGYTF
TGCGCCAGCAGCTTGGCAGATAACTATGGCTACACCTTC
>TRBJ2-5|NA|NA|TRBV7-9
CASSLTSGPKETQYF
TGTGCCAGCAGCTTAACGTCAGGGCCTAAAGAGACCCAGTACTTC
>TRBJ2-3|NA|NA|TRBV19
CASSEEPPRGPQYF
TGTGCCAGTAGTGAGGAGCCCCCCCGCGGGCCGCAGTATTTT